These T cell receptor beta chains were read from a single sample in a study of post-analysis software for immune sequencing data. Each CDR3 protein is one row after TCRdb ran MiXCR on the PCR reads. The repertoire holds roughly 800,000 distinct CDR3 sequences, approximately 44% seen once, with roughly 4.5% in the top ten. What was sequenced was blood. The receptors shown here come from a girl between 5 and 17 years old with multiple sclerosis. Each CDR3 is given with its conserved first and last residue. A D gene is named only where the DNA matches it firmly. A row's size may be missing; if present it is once, few, many or a size class.

j_call d_call clone_size v_call cdr3_aa cdr3_nt
TRBJ2-7 TRBD2 - TRBV3-1 CASSQAASGSSYEQYF TGTGCCAGCAGCCAAGCGGCTAGCGGGAGCTCCTACGAGCAGTACTTC
TRBJ2-7 TRBD1 few TRBV29-1 CSVRVDRAGVSYEQYF TGCAGCGTCCGAGTCGACAGGGCCGGGGTCTCCTACGAGCAGTACTTC
TRBJ2-1 TRBD2 - TRBV7-3 CASSLNGGVEQFF TGTGCCAGCAGCTTAAACGGGGGGGTAGAGCAGTTCTTC
TRBJ1-2 - - TRBV20-1 CSARDLGVVGERDRGYGYTF TGCAGTGCTAGAGATCTGGGGGTGGTAGGAGAGAGGGACCGGGGATATGGCTACACCTTC
TRBJ2-1 - few TRBV15 CATSSGAYNEQFF TGTGCCACCAGCAGCGGGGCTTACAATGAGCAGTTCTTC
TRBJ1-1 - - TRBV30 CAWSPENTEAFF TGTGCCTGGAGTCCCGAGAACACTGAAGCTTTCTTT
TRBJ2-1 TRBD2 - TRBV3-1 CASSQNMGRGRSGNEQFF TGTGCCAGCAGCCAAAATATGGGGCGCGGGAGATCGGGCAATGAGCAGTTCTTC
TRBJ1-5 TRBD1 - TRBV27 CASSLLGTGSSQPQHF TGTGCCAGCAGTTTACTAGGGACAGGTTCTAGTCAGCCCCAGCATTTT
TRBJ1-2 - - TRBV29-1 CSVAGAGESYGYTF TGCAGCGTTGCGGGGGCCGGTGAAAGCTATGGCTACACCTTC
TRBJ2-1 TRBD2 - TRBV4-1 CASSQVRAGVTYNEQFF TGCGCCAGCAGCCAAGTCCGAGCGGGAGTAACCTACAATGAGCAGTTCTTC
TRBJ2-7 - - TRBV6-1 CASSGGQLEETPYEQYF TGTGCCAGCAGTGGGGGTCAACTGGAGGAGACCCCCTACGAGCAGTACTTC
TRBJ2-3 - few TRBV2 CASIPLFGATTDTQYF TGTGCCAGCATCCCCTTATTTGGGGCAACCACAGATACGCAGTATTTT
TRBJ2-1 - - TRBV6-2/TRBV6-3 CASREPGRSGEQFF TGTGCCAGCAGGGAGCCGGGTAGATCAGGAGAGCAGTTCTTC
TRBJ2-5 TRBD1 few TRBV27 CASSSNRGTGGETQYF TGTGCCAGCAGTTCCAACCGAGGGACAGGGGGAGAGACCCAGTACTTC
TRBJ2-1 TRBD2 - TRBV24-1 CATSDFGAGVGYNEQFF TGTGCCACCAGTGATTTCGGAGCGGGAGTGGGGTACAATGAGCAGTTCTTC
TRBJ1-5 - few TRBV2 CASSDRVGQPQHF TGTGCCAGCAGTGACAGGGTCGGACAGCCCCAGCATTTT
TRBJ2-1 - - TRBV7-2 CASSLALARYNEQFF TGTGCCAGCAGCTTAGCGCTGGCTAGGTACAATGAGCAGTTCTTC
TRBJ2-5 TRBD2 few TRBV7-6 CASSARAGLAEETQYF TGTGCCAGCAGCGCTAGAGCAGGGCTAGCGGAAGAGACCCAGTACTTC
TRBJ1-2 - - TRBV27 CASSTDRLLNYGYTF TGTGCCAGCAGTACAGACAGGCTCCTGAACTATGGCTACACCTTC
TRBJ2-7 TRBD2 few TRBV6-6 CASYSAGGVGAVYEQYF TGTGCCAGCTATTCCGCGGGGGGCGTCGGGGCGGTGTACGAGCAGTACTTC
TRBJ2-7 TRBD2 many TRBV7-9 CASSLASGTYEQYF TGTGCCAGCAGCTTAGCTAGCGGGACCTACGAGCAGTACTTC
TRBJ2-1 - - TRBV3-1 CASSPIGGERYNEQFF TGTGCCAGCAGCCCTATAGGGGGGGAGAGGTACAATGAGCAGTTCTTC